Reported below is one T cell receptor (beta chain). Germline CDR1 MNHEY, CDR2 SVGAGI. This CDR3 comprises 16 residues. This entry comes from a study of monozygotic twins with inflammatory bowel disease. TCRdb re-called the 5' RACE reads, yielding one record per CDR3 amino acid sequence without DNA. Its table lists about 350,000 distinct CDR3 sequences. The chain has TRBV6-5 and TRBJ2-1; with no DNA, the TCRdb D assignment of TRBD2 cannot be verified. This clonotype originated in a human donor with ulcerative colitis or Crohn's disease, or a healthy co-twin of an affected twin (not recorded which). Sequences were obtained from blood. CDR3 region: CASSYLGLAENNEQFF.